The 30 T cell receptor beta chains presented below share a single source sample, sequenced in a study of shared clonotypes between healthy human individuals. Some clones are missing from TCRdb's copy, which holds only in-frame ones; the method was immunoSEQ multiplex PCR. The sample holds over 850,000 clones; about four fifths are singletons and the top ten take more than 0.45%. The sequenced material came from memory CD4+ T cells from PBMCs. Noted subset: CD45RA-negative fraction. Every receptor here comes from a man aged 18 to 29 in good health. Some clones in this sample may be carry-over from other donors' samples.

This clone was observed a single time. This CDR3 is CASSHREGARTDTQYF. CDR3 in DNA: TGTGCCAGCTCACACCGGGAAGGGGCACGCACAGATACGCAGTATTTT. The rearrangement uses TRBV18 and TRBJ2-3; either TRBD1 or TRBD2 may supply D (5 bases each). Germline V gives CDR1 KGHSH, CDR2 LQKENI. The CDR3 has 16 residues. V dropped 4 bases and J dropped 1 base, with 15 bases sitting between them. Full variable domain (missing parts from reference TRBV18 and TRBJ2-3): NAGVMQNPRHLVRRRGQEARLRCSPMKGHSHVYWYRQLPEEGLKFMVYLQKENIIDESGMPKERFSAEFPKEGPSILRIQQVVRGDSAAYFCASSHREGARTDTQYFGPGTRLTVL.

The chain has TRBV28 and TRBJ2-3; the match to TRBD2 covers 11 bases. Germline V lookup: CDR1 MDHEN, CDR2 SYDVKM. CDR3 length equals 19 residues. The V and J ends lost 3 bases and 2 bases, in that order; junction bases with no gene match: 13. This chain's CDR3 is CASSFSASGRYQDTDTQYF. The CDR3, as DNA: TGTGCCAGCAGTTTTTCGGCTAGCGGGAGGTACCAAGACACAGATACGCAGTATTTT.

The chain has TRBV18 and TRBJ1-2; D is undetermined. Per the germline V gene, CDR1 is KGHSH and CDR2 is LQKENI. V shed 3 bases and J shed 0 bases, with 20 bases lying between them. CDR3 length equals 18 residues. The CDR3 protein is CASSPLAQRAAANYGYTF. CDR3 in DNA: TGTGCCAGCTCACCCCTAGCCCAGCGTGCTGCGGCTAACTATGGCTACACCTTC.

The chain combines TRBV5-1 with TRBJ2-7, with D perhaps assigned TRBD1 or TRBD2 (5 bases each). The CDR3 has 13 residues. V was shortened by 3 bases and J by 2 bases, with 9 bases between the two germline ends. From germline, CDR1 is SGHRS and CDR2 YFSETQ. CDR3: CASSWDAPYEQYF. Here the CDR3 DNA reads TGCGCCAGCAGCTGGGACGCCCCCTACGAGCAGTACTTC. The full variable domain, with the rest looked up from reference TRBV5-1 and TRBJ2-7, is KAGVTQTPRYLIKTRGQQVTLSCSPISGHRSVSWYQQTPGQGLQFLFEYFSETQRNKGNFPGRFSGRQFSNSRSEMNVSTLELGDSALYLCASSWDAPYEQYFGPGTRLTVT.

This clone turned up a few times. The V and J genes are TRBV18 and TRBJ2-2; weak D call: TRBD2 (5 bases). V was clipped by 3 bases and J by 1 base, with 12 bases between them. Germline V CDR1 and CDR2: KGHSH, LQKENI. The CDR3 is 16 residues long. The CDR3 is CASSPVQSGNTGELFF. As DNA, the CDR3 is TGTGCCAGCTCACCGGTTCAAAGCGGGAACACCGGGGAGCTGTTTTTT.

This clone was seen once. The V and J genes are TRBV5-1 and TRBJ1-4, with TRBD1 matching 7 bases. The germline CDR1 and CDR2 sequences are SGHRS and YFSETQ. This CDR3 contains 14 residues. V was clipped by 4 bases and J by 6 bases; unmatched bases: 6. The CDR3 nucleotides are TGCGCCAGCAGCCTCACAGGGGAGGATGAAAAACTGTTTTTT. Amino acids: CASSLTGEDEKLFF. The full variable domain, with the rest looked up from reference TRBV5-1 and TRBJ1-4, is KAGVTQTPRYLIKTRGQQVTLSCSPISGHRSVSWYQQTPGQGLQFLFEYFSETQRNKGNFPGRFSGRQFSNSRSEMNVSTLELGDSALYLCASSLTGEDEKLFFGSGTQLSVL.

This clone occurred once. This sample includes further DNA sequences coding for the same CDR3. The chain employs TRBV18 and TRBJ2-7; D ambiguous. This CDR3 is built from 14 residues. The germline V and J ends were trimmed by 3 bases and 2 bases, with 11 bases remaining between them. Per the germline V gene, CDR1 is KGHSH and CDR2 is LQKENI. The CDR3 DNA follows: TGTGCCAGCTCACCCTCTGGCAGCCCCTACGAGCAGTACTTC. Translation: CASSPSGSPYEQYF.

This clone appeared a few times. V usage is TRBV12-5 and J usage is TRBJ2-5; D might be TRBD1 (5 bases). This CDR3 is built from 12 residues. Trimming cost V 7 bases and J 5 bases, with 11 bases left between them. Per germline, CDR1 LGHNT and CDR2 FRNRAP. The CDR3 loop reads CASAVTAETQYF. CDR3 DNA sequence: TGTGCTAGTGCCGTGACAGCCGAGACCCAGTACTTC. Full variable domain (rest looked up from reference TRBV12-5 and TRBJ2-5): DARVTQTPRHKVTEMGQEVTMRCQPILGHNTVFWYRQTMMQGLELLAYFRNRAPLDDSGMPKDRFSAEMPDATLATLKIQPSEPRDSAVYFCASAVTAETQYFGPGTRLLVL.

This chain connects TRBV4-2 to TRBJ1-1; D is perhaps TRBD1 (5 bases). Trimming shortened V by 1 base and J by 5 bases, and 14 bases separated the two germline ends. Per germline, CDR1 LGHNA and CDR2 YNFKEQ. The CDR3 sequence is 15 residues long. CDR3 region: CASSQVGQGKTEAFF. DNA for the CDR3: TGTGCCAGCAGCCAAGTAGGGCAGGGCAAGACTGAAGCTTTCTTT.

This clone was seen a handful of times. Other nucleotide sequences in the sample specify the same CDR3. The genes are TRBV2 and TRBJ1-1; D uncertain. Germline V lookup: CDR1 SNHLY, CDR2 FYNNEI. V was cut by 6 bases and J by 1 base, with 6 bases left in between. CDR3 length: 12 residues. This chain's CDR3 is CASRGSNTEAFF. The CDR3 nucleotides are TGTGCCAGCAGAGGCTCGAACACTGAAGCTTTCTTT. Using reference TRBV2 and TRBJ1-1 for the parts outside the CDR3, the full variable domain is EPEVTQTPSHQVTQMGQEVILRCVPISNHLYFYWYRQILGQKVEFLVSFYNNEISEKSEIFDDQFSVERPDGSNFTLKIRSTKLEDSAMYFCASRGSNTEAFFGQGTRLTVV.

The rearrangement links TRBV27 to TRBJ1-6; D is unclear. Germline-derived CDR1 and CDR2 are MNHEY and SMNVEV (reference sequence). This CDR3 is built from 13 residues. The germline V and J ends were trimmed by 6 bases and 8 bases, with 11 bases remaining between them. The CDR3 bases are TGTGCCAGCAGCCCCTTGATGGATTCACCCCTCCACTTT. Protein product: CASSPLMDSPLHF.

The chain links TRBV6-1 to TRBJ2-7, with D possibly TRBD1 on 5 matching bases. The germline V gene has CDR1 MNHNS and CDR2 SASEGT. V shed 5 bases and J shed 3 bases, with 17 bases lying between them. This CDR3 has 15 residues. DNA of the CDR3: TGTGCCAGCAGTCCCCGCGCAGGGCCGGGCTACGAGCAGTACTTC. This translates into CASSPRAGPGYEQYF.

This clone was seen more than once but under ten times. The chain uses TRBV19 and TRBJ1-2; no firm D call. This CDR3 is 15 amino acids long. Deletions cut 7 bases from V and 4 bases from J, with 19 bases between. Germline lookup yields CDR1 LNHDA and CDR2 SQIVND (reference sequence). DNA for the CDR3: TGTGCCAGTACGGTCGGGAGGGATCGAAGCTATGGCTACACCTTC. It specifies CASTVGRDRSYGYTF.

CDR3 in DNA: TGCGCCAGCAGCTTGGATTCCGGGACGGATCAGCCCCAGCATTTT. Protein product: CASSLDSGTDQPQHF. The chain combines TRBV5-1 with TRBJ1-5; tentative D call: TRBD1 (5 bases). Trimming stripped 0 bases from V and 5 bases from J, with 12 bases between. Germline V gene data show CDR1 as SGHRS and CDR2 as YFSETQ. The CDR3 extends over 15 amino acids. The full variable domain, in which reference TRBV5-1 and TRBJ1-5 provide the parts outside the CDR3, is KAGVTQTPRYLIKTRGQQVTLSCSPISGHRSVSWYQQTPGQGLQFLFEYFSETQRNKGNFPGRFSGRQFSNSRSEMNVSTLELGDSALYLCASSLDSGTDQPQHFGDGTRLSIL.

This rearrangement joins TRBV19 to TRBJ2-1; 7 bases match TRBD1. V trimming: 5 bases; J trimming: 10 bases; junction bases outside the gene matches: 5. Germline V gives CDR1 LNHDA, CDR2 SQIVND (reference sequence). The CDR3 is made up of 12 amino acids. CDR3 protein: CASSRDSGEQFF. CDR3 DNA sequence: TGTGCCAGTAGTCGGGACAGCGGAGAGCAGTTCTTC.

V gene TRBV10-1 combines with J gene TRBJ2-7, with 7 bases that match TRBD1. V was pared by 6 bases and J by 6 bases, with 14 bases of the junction left unmatched. The CDR3 sequence is 15 residues long. Looked up from germline, CDR1 is WNHNN and CDR2 is SYGVQD (reference sequence). The CDR3: CASRVLSGQMCEQYF. The CDR3 nucleotides read TGCGCCAGCAGAGTCCTGTCGGGACAGATGTGCGAGCAGTACTTC.

V gene TRBV15 combines with J gene TRBJ2-7; 7 bases fit TRBD2. The trim removed 0 bases at V and 1 base at J, leaving 6 bases unmatched. The CDR3 loop spans 16 amino acids. Germline V CDR1 and CDR2: LNHNV, YYDKDF (reference sequence). CDR3 sequence: CATSRDRQRDSYEQYF. The CDR3 DNA reads as TGTGCCACCAGCAGAGATCGCCAGCGGGATTCCTACGAGCAGTACTTC.

The rearrangement joins TRBV29-1 to TRBJ2-7, with D possibly matching TRBD1 (7 bases). The V gene lost 2 bases and the J gene lost 1 base, with 12 bases spanning the gap. From germline, CDR1 is SQVTM and CDR2 ANQGSEA. There are 14 residues in the CDR3. In DNA form, the CDR3 reads TGCAGCGTTGAATCGCAGGGGGGATCCTACGAGCAGTACTTC. This gives the protein CSVESQGGSYEQYF.

The chain links TRBV7-2 to TRBJ2-3; 9 bases are a match to TRBD2. V lost 0 bases to trimming and J lost 0 bases; unmatched junction nucleotides: 7. This CDR3 is built from 18 residues. Per the germline V gene, CDR1 is SGHTA and CDR2 is FQGNSA. The CDR3 reads CASSLALRGRVSTDTQYF. CDR3 bases: TGTGCCAGCAGCTTAGCGCTCCGCGGGAGGGTTAGCACAGATACGCAGTATTTT. Full variable domain (remainder filled in from reference TRBV7-2 and TRBJ2-3): GAGVSQSPSNKVTEKGKDVELRCDPISGHTALYWYRQSLGQGLEFLIYFQGNSAPDKSGLPSDRFSAERTGGSVSTLTIQRTQQEDSAVYLCASSLALRGRVSTDTQYFGPGTRLTVL.

The DNA of the CDR3 is TGTGCCAGCAGGGGGACAGGGATTGGCGAGCAGTACTTC. Translating gives CASRGTGIGEQYF. V usage is TRBV2 and J usage is TRBJ2-7, with TRBD1 matching 9 bases. V was pared by 6 bases and J by 6 bases, with 6 bases of the junction left unmatched. CDR3 length: 13 residues. The germline V gene has CDR1 SNHLY and CDR2 FYNNEI.

The chain uses TRBV7-2 and TRBJ2-2, with no clear D. CDR1 is SGHTA, CDR2 FQGNSA, per germline. The CDR3 is 17 residues long. V shed 1 base and J shed 6 bases, with 18 bases lying between them. CDR3 coding DNA: TGTGCCAGCAGCTTAGAGTACGGTGTCGGGTTAGCCGGGGAGCTGTTTTTT. The encoded protein is CASSLEYGVGLAGELFF.

V usage is TRBV28 and J usage is TRBJ2-7; the D gene is possibly TRBD1 (6 bases). In germline, CDR1 is MDHEN, CDR2 SYDVKM. Between the trimmed V and J ends, which lost 2 bases and 6 bases, there was a span of 8 bases. The CDR3 contains 12 residues. CDR3 sequence: CASSLMGAEQYF. In nucleotides, the CDR3 is TGTGCCAGCAGTTTAATGGGGGCCGAGCAGTACTTC.

This chain connects TRBV28 to TRBJ2-5, with TRBD1 identical over 9 bases. The CDR3 runs 14 residues. Trimming removed 5 bases from V and 5 bases from J; junction bases left unmatched: 6. Germline CDR1 MDHEN, CDR2 SYDVKM. In DNA form, the CDR3 reads TGTGCCAGCAGTGACTACAGGGGGCGGGAGACCCAGTACTTC. As protein: CASSDYRGRETQYF.

The genes are TRBV5-1 and TRBJ2-1, with unresolved D. V lost 4 bases and J 7 bases, leaving 15 bases between the germline ends. CDR1 and CDR2 from the germline V gene are SGHRS and YFSETQ. CDR3 length equals 14 residues. The CDR3 coding sequence is TGCGCCAGCAGCCCTGCGCCCGGTCCAAATGAGCAGTTCTTC. This translates into CASSPAPGPNEQFF. The whole variable domain, remainder taken from reference TRBV5-1 and TRBJ2-1, is KAGVTQTPRYLIKTRGQQVTLSCSPISGHRSVSWYQQTPGQGLQFLFEYFSETQRNKGNFPGRFSGRQFSNSRSEMNVSTLELGDSALYLCASSPAPGPNEQFFGPGTRLTVL.

The rearrangement links TRBV10-3 to TRBJ2-1; TRBD2 matches 13 bases. The ends lost 2 bases at V and 6 bases at J; junction bases unmatched: 13. This CDR3 spans 19 amino acids. In germline, CDR1 is ENHRY, CDR2 SYGVKD. CDR3 residues: CAISEALTSGRARANEQFF. In DNA, the CDR3 is TGTGCCATCAGTGAGGCGTTAACTAGCGGGAGGGCAAGGGCCAATGAGCAGTTCTTC.

The gene calls are TRBV28 and TRBJ2-2, with D possibly being TRBD1 (6 bases). Germline CDR1 reads MDHEN; CDR2 reads SYDVKM. V was clipped by 4 bases and J by 8 bases, with 11 bases between them. The CDR3 totals 13 residues. The CDR3 loop is CASSSGDGGELFF. CDR3 bases: TGTGCCAGCAGTTCAGGGGATGGAGGGGAGCTGTTTTTT.

The chain is built from TRBV6-5 and TRBJ2-5, with D possibly matching TRBD2 (5 bases). Germline lookup yields CDR1 MNHEY and CDR2 SVGAGI. The CDR3 runs to 12 residues. Trimming removed 8 bases from V and 6 bases from J, with 13 bases in between. The CDR3 here is CASEDSSKTQYF. The CDR3 bases are TGTGCCAGCGAGGACTCCTCGAAGACCCAGTACTTC.

The V gene is TRBV6-6, the J gene TRBJ1-2; the match to TRBD1 covers 9 bases. V shed 1 base and J 6 bases; nucleotides not matched to a gene: 6. The CDR3 runs to 15 residues. Germline values: CDR1 MNHNY, CDR2 SVGAGI (reference sequence). The CDR3 reads CASSYFGQGTDGYTF. The CDR3 DNA follows: TGTGCCAGCAGTTACTTCGGACAGGGGACAGATGGCTACACCTTC.

V and J are TRBV7-9 and TRBJ1-1, with 7 bases lining up with TRBD1. CDR1 and CDR2 from the germline V gene are SEHNR and FQNEAQ (reference sequence). After removal of 6 bases from V and 5 bases from J, the junction contained 9 bases not matched to a gene. The length of the CDR3 is 14 residues. CDR3: CASSSGTEFTEAFF. CDR3 nucleotides: TGTGCCAGCAGTTCCGGGACAGAATTTACTGAAGCTTTCTTT.

This sequence joins TRBV5-4 and TRBJ2-5; D possibly corresponds to TRBD1 (5 bases). The CDR3 totals 13 residues. Germline V CDR1 and CDR2: SGHNT, YYREEE (reference sequence). V was cut by 0 bases and J by 5 bases, with 8 bases left in between. Here the CDR3 reads CASSLAAGETQYF. The CDR3 DNA reads TGTGCCAGCAGCTTGGCTGCAGGGGAGACCCAGTACTTC. Together with reference TRBV5-4 and TRBJ2-5, the CDR3 gives the full variable domain: ETGVTQSPTHLIKTRGQQVTLRCSSQSGHNTVSWYQQALGQGPQFIFQYYREEENGRGNFPPRFSGLQFPNYSSELNVNALELDDSALYLCASSLAAGETQYFGPGTRLLVL.